This T cell receptor (beta chain) was retrieved from a study of cytomegalovirus exposure and HLA in healthy donors. The overall study: Samples from HLA-typed donors yielded around 79 million unique TCRs in an early data release. Findings and limits, study-wide: Fewer N-insertions (relative to the 666-donor mean) were reportedly seen in an Asian-associated ancestry cluster in a later analysis. The classifier was said to identify cytomegalovirus status with high specificity and sensitivity.

PCR primers comprised 60 Vbeta and 13 Jbeta primers. Measured with immunoSEQ multiplex PCR; TCRdb has only the in-frame clones, and not every one. The repertoire consists of around 100,000 clones, with roughly 66% occurring once and the leading ten covering around 3.5%. As concerns this clone: Its antigen is unidentified.

CDR1 LNHDA and CDR2 SQIVND come from the germline V gene (reference sequence). The V end was cut by 9 bases, the J end by 6 bases, with 17 bases between. CDR3 size: 13 residues. The receptor's source is a woman in her forties or fifties in good health and CMV-seronegative. The material sequenced was PBMCs. The chain carries TRBV19 and TRBJ1-1; D uncertain. The CDR3: CASRRAGASEAFF. The CDR3 DNA reads as TGTGCCAGCCGTAGGGCGGGCGCATCTGAAGCTTTCTTT. The full variable domain, with the rest looked up from reference TRBV19 and TRBJ1-1, is DGGITQSPKYLFRKEGQNVTLSCEQNLNHDAMYWYRQDPGQGLRLIYYSQIVNDFQKGDIAEGYSVSREKKESFPLTVTSAQKNPTAFYLCASRRAGASEAFFGQGTRLTVV.